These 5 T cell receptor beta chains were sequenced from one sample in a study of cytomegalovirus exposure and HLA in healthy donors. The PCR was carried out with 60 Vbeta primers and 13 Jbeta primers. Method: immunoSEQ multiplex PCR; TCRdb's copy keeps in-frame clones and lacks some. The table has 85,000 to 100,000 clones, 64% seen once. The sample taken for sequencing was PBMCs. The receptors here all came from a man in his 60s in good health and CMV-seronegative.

CDR3 in DNA: TGTGCCAGCAGTTCCGCGGGGGCGCAAGGGGCCAACGTCCTGACTTTC. Residues: CASSSAGAQGANVLTF. The chain recombines TRBV28 with TRBJ2-6; TRBD2 might be the D (7 bases). Per germline, CDR1 MDHEN and CDR2 SYDVKM. The CDR3 totals 16 residues. With 4 bases removed from V and 4 bases from J, the gap between germline ends came to 14 bases. The complete variable domain, with remaining parts taken from reference TRBV28 and TRBJ2-6, reads DVKVTQSSRYLVKRTGEKVFLECVQDMDHENMFWYRQDPGLGLRLIYFSYDVKMKEKGDIPEGYSVSREKKERFSLILESASTNQTSMYLCASSSAGAQGANVLTFGAGSRLTVL.

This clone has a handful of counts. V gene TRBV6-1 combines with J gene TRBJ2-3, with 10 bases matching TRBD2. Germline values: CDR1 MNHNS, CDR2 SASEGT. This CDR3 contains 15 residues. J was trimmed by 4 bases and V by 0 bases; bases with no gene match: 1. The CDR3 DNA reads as TGTGCCAGCAGTGAAGCTAGCGGGGGGCCAGATACGCAGTATTTT. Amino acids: CASSEASGGPDTQYF.

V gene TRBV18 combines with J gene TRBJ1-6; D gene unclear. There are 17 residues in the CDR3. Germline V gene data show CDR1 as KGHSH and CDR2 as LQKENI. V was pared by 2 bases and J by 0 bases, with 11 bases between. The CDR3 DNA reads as TGTGCCAGCTCACCATTCCGCGAGAGCTCCTATAATTCACCCCTCCACTTT. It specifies CASSPFRESSYNSPLHF.

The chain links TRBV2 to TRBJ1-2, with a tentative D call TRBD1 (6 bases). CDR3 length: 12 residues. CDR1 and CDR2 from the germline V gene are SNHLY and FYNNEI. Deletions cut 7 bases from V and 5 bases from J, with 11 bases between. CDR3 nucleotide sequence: TGTGCCAGCACCCAGGGGCAGTATGGCTACACCTTC. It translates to CASTQGQYGYTF.

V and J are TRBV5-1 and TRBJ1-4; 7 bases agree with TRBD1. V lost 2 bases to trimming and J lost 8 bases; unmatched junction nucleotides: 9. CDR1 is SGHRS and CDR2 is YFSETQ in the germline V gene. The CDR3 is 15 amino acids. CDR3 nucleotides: TGCGCCAGCAGCTTTGGGACAGCCCAGCTCGAAAAACTGTTTTTT. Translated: CASSFGTAQLEKLFF. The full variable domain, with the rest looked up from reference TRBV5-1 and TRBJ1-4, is KAGVTQTPRYLIKTRGQQVTLSCSPISGHRSVSWYQQTPGQGLQFLFEYFSETQRNKGNFPGRFSGRQFSNSRSEMNVSTLELGDSALYLCASSFGTAQLEKLFFGSGTQLSVL.